This T cell receptor (beta chain) was captured in a study of chemoradiotherapy in HPV16-positive cancers. General study findings and limits: During treatment, candidate HPV-specific clones and E7-related motifs expanded in tumor. Functional assays defining HPV-specific T cells used only a couple of HPV16-positive patients. For HPV16-positive patients, expanding HPV-responsive T cells associated with longer recurrence-free survival.

Only in-frame clones appear in the TCRdb table, and some are missing; sequencing was by immunoSEQ multiplex PCR. The sample has over 10,000 clones, roughly 87% seen once. In this sample, this clone turned up a few times. Antigen unknown. The CDR3 runs to 13 residues. From germline, CDR1 is MGHDK and CDR2 SYGVNS. The V and J ends lost 3 bases and 4 bases respectively, with 10 bases between them. Over chemoradiotherapy, repertoires were sampled more than once. This receptor was obtained from a human donor with HPV-associated anogenital cancer. The V call is TRBV25-1, the J call TRBJ2-7; D is unclear. The sample was blood, taken from a patient who underwent chemoradiotherapy. The CDR3 region is CASSDSDRYEQYF. In nucleotides, the CDR3 is TGTGCCAGCAGTGACAGCGACCGGTACGAGCAGTACTTC.